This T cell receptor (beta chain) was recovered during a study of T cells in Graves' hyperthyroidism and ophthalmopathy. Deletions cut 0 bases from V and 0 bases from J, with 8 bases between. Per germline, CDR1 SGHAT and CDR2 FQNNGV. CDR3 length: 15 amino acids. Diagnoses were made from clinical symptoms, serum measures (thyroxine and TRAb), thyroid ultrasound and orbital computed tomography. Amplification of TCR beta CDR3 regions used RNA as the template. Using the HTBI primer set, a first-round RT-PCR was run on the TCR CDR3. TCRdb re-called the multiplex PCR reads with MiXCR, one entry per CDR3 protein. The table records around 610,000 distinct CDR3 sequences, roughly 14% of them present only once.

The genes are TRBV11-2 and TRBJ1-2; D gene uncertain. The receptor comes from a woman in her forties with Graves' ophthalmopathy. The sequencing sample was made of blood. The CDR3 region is CASSLEASTNYGYTF. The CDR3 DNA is TGTGCCAGCAGCTTAGAAGCCAGCACTAACTATGGCTACACCTTC.